Following are 27 T cell receptor beta chains from one sample sequenced in a study of OX40 agonist ivuxolimab in advanced cancers. Sequenced by immunoSEQ multiplex PCR; TCRdb stores in-frame clones only, minus some. The sample records approximately 80,000 clones, about nine tenths being singletons. The source was CD4+ or CD8+ T cells sorted from blood, collected in a trial of the OX40 agonist ivuxolimab. Receptors were obtained from an adult with an advanced solid tumor such as melanoma, head and neck, liver or kidney cancer.

This chain uses TRBV18 with TRBJ1-5, with D unclear. The length of the CDR3 is 14 residues. V was pared by 4 bases and J by 4 bases, with 11 bases between. Looked up from germline, CDR1 is KGHSH and CDR2 is LQKENI. CDR3 amino acids: CASSLQTGNQPQHF. CDR3 coding DNA: TGTGCCAGCTCACTTCAGACGGGAAATCAGCCCCAGCATTTT. Based on the CDR3 plus reference TRBV18 and TRBJ1-5, the full variable domain is NAGVMQNPRHLVRRRGQEARLRCSPMKGHSHVYWYRQLPEEGLKFMVYLQKENIIDESGMPKERFSAEFPKEGPSILRIQQVVRGDSAAYFCASSLQTGNQPQHFGDGTRLSIL.

The chain employs TRBV19 and TRBJ2-1; D is possibly TRBD1 (5 bases). The CDR3 length is 16 residues. The germline CDR1 and CDR2 sequences are LNHDA and SQIVND (reference sequence). Trimming cost V 6 bases and J 2 bases, with 17 bases left between them. The CDR3 coding sequence is TGTGCCAGTAGGGGCCTGGGGCTCACCGCCTACAATGAGCAGTTCTTC. Amino acid sequence: CASRGLGLTAYNEQFF.

The chain carries TRBV5-6 and TRBJ2-7; D unclear. With 0 bases removed from V and 7 bases from J, the gap between germline ends came to 11 bases. This CDR3 region has 13 residues. Germline V gene sequence: CDR1 SGHDT, CDR2 YYEEEE. Here the CDR3 DNA reads TGTGCCAGCAGCTTGGCCACGGGCAGAGAGCAGTACTTC. Translated, it gives CASSLATGREQYF.

This clone was recorded once. V gene TRBV11-2 combines with J gene TRBJ2-2; D might be TRBD1 (5 bases). The germline CDR1 and CDR2 sequences are SGHAT and FQNNGV. V dropped 5 bases and J dropped 9 bases, with 10 bases sitting between them. The CDR3 is 12 residues long. The CDR3 loop is CASSPTVWELFF. The CDR3 DNA sequence: TGTGCCAGCAGCCCGACAGTCTGGGAGCTGTTTTTT.

This chain links TRBV7-2 with TRBJ2-3, with 7 bases lining up with TRBD2. CDR1 is SGHTA, CDR2 FQGNSA, per germline. The V segment lost 1 base and the J segment 6 bases; nucleotides outside the gene matches: 7. The CDR3 is made up of 15 amino acids. The CDR3 is CASSLVSGIRDTQYF. The CDR3 nucleotides are TGTGCCAGCAGCTTAGTCAGCGGGATAAGGGATACGCAGTATTTT.

This chain connects TRBV4-1 to TRBJ1-3, with 8 bases lining up with TRBD1. The junction had 3 bases not matched to a gene; V was cut back by 2 bases and J by 0 bases. Germline values: CDR1 MGHRA, CDR2 YSYEKL. This CDR3 has 16 amino acids. CDR3: CASSQPTGDSGNTIYF. The CDR3 region has the DNA TGCGCCAGCAGCCAACCGACAGGGGACTCTGGAAACACCATATATTTT.

The chain recombines TRBV5-4 with TRBJ2-1, with D possibly TRBD1 on 5 matching bases. The V gene lost 0 bases and the J gene lost 7 bases, with 17 bases spanning the gap. Germline V CDR1 and CDR2: SGHNT, YYREEE (reference sequence). The CDR3 contains 16 residues. CDR3 in DNA: TGTGCCAGCAGCTTGGTGGGGCTAGGTGGTGGGAATGAGCAGTTCTTC. It yields the protein CASSLVGLGGGNEQFF.

For the CDR3, the DNA is TGTGCCAGCAGTGGGACCGGGACCCCGGGGGAGCAGTACTTC. This encodes CASSGTGTPGEQYF. This chain connects TRBV6-1 to TRBJ2-7; perhaps D is TRBD1 or TRBD2 (5 bases each). Germline loops: CDR1 MNHNS, CDR2 SASEGT. This CDR3 contains 14 residues. The germline V and J ends were trimmed by 4 bases and 7 bases, with 17 bases remaining between them.

The V and J genes are TRBV7-9 and TRBJ2-5, with TRBD1 matching 10 bases. V was clipped by 4 bases and J by 2 bases; unmatched bases: 4. The CDR3 is 15 residues long. Germline CDR1 is SEHNR and CDR2 is FQNEAQ (reference sequence). The CDR3 nucleotides are TGTGCCAGCAGCTCCTGGACAGGGGGTCAAGAGACCCAGTACTTC. Encoded protein: CASSSWTGGQETQYF.

The gene calls are TRBV29-1 and TRBJ1-1, with D possibly matching TRBD1 (6 bases). V was shortened by 4 bases and J by 2 bases, with 17 bases between the two germline ends. The CDR3 has 15 residues. The germline V gene encodes CDR1 SQVTM and CDR2 ANQGSEA. CDR3 DNA: TGCAGCGTTGGATTGAGGGTACAGGGAAACACTGAAGCTTTCTTT. Protein: CSVGLRVQGNTEAFF.

This clone was recorded a few times. The genes are TRBV25-1 and TRBJ1-5; perhaps TRBD1 as D (5 bases). Looked up from germline, CDR1 is MGHDK and CDR2 is SYGVNS. V was pared by 1 base and J by 7 bases, with 8 bases between. The CDR3 totals 13 residues. Here the CDR3 reads CASSEFQGQPQHF. The CDR3 DNA is TGTGCCAGCAGTGAATTTCAGGGCCAGCCCCAGCATTTT.

This chain connects TRBV18 to TRBJ1-1; tentatively, D is TRBD1 (5 bases). The V gene's germline CDR1 is KGHSH and CDR2 LQKENI. With 6 bases removed from V and 2 bases from J, the gap between germline ends came to 7 bases. The length of the CDR3 is 12 residues. In nucleotides, the CDR3 is TGTGCCAGCTCGCAGGGCAACACTGAAGCTTTCTTT. Protein product: CASSQGNTEAFF.

The V and J genes are TRBV7-9 and TRBJ1-4; no clear D. Per the germline V gene, CDR1 is SEHNR and CDR2 is FQNEAQ (reference sequence). The CDR3 is 14 amino acids. The V and J ends lost 5 bases and 8 bases respectively, with 15 bases between them. The CDR3 reads CASSLWPGSEKLFF. CDR3 DNA: TGTGCCAGCAGCCTTTGGCCTGGTAGCGAAAAACTGTTTTTT.

The rearrangement joins TRBV10-3 to TRBJ2-7, with 7 bases matching TRBD1. The CDR3 extends over 12 amino acids. The V segment lost 2 bases and the J segment 8 bases; nucleotides outside the gene matches: 3. The V gene's germline CDR1 is ENHRY and CDR2 SYGVKD. CDR3 nucleotides: TGTGCCATCAGTGAGGACAGGGTGAAGCAGTACTTC. It yields the protein CAISEDRVKQYF.

This clone was seen more than once but under ten times. At the DNA level, this CDR3 is encoded by other sequences in the same sample as well. The rearrangement joins TRBV4-1 to TRBJ1-1; the D is unclear. The CDR3 is made up of 14 amino acids. Germline CDR1 and CDR2: MGHRA and YSYEKL. V lost 2 bases to trimming and J lost 1 base, with 8 bases between them. The DNA of the CDR3 is TGCGCCAGCAGCCAACGGTCCCAGAACACTGAAGCTTTCTTT. Translation: CASSQRSQNTEAFF.

The gene calls are TRBV11-3 and TRBJ2-3; maybe TRBD1 (5 bases). This CDR3 has 15 amino acids. Germline V gives CDR1 SGHNT, CDR2 YENEEA. V was clipped by 3 bases and J by 1 base, with 11 bases between them. The CDR3 reads CASSFKGAGTDTQYF. As DNA, the CDR3 is TGTGCCAGCAGCTTCAAAGGGGCCGGCACAGATACGCAGTATTTT.

The rearrangement uses TRBV7-8 and TRBJ2-1; a possible D gene is TRBD2 (6 bases). Trimming removed 5 bases from V and 6 bases from J, with 17 bases in between. The CDR3 spans 15 residues. Germline V gene data show CDR1 as SGHVS and CDR2 as FQNEAQ. This CDR3 reads CASSPSGSVLNEQFF. CDR3 coding DNA: TGTGCCAGCAGCCCATCCGGGAGCGTCCTCAATGAGCAGTTCTTC. Complete variable domain (other parts from reference TRBV7-8 and TRBJ2-1): GAGVSQSPRYKVAKRGQDVALRCDPISGHVSLFWYQQALGQGPEFLTYFQNEAQLDKSGLPSDRFFAERPEGSVSTLKIQRTQQEDSAVYLCASSPSGSVLNEQFFGPGTRLTVL.

The V gene is TRBV18, the J gene TRBJ2-7, with 12 bases that match TRBD2. The CDR3 contains 14 residues. Germline trimming cut 5 bases from V and 5 bases from J; bases unmatched to any gene: 4. The germline gives CDR1 KGHSH, CDR2 LQKENI. The CDR3 DNA is TGTGCCAGCTCATCTAGCGGGGGGGCCGACGAGCAGTACTTC. Amino acids: CASSSSGGADEQYF.

The chain joins TRBV18 to TRBJ2-5; TRBD2 matches at 9 bases. The germline V gene has CDR1 KGHSH and CDR2 LQKENI. With 3 bases clipped from V and 2 bases from J, the junction kept 4 bases outside the gene matches. This CDR3 spans 15 amino acids. The chain's CDR3 is CASSPRLAEQETQYF. CDR3 nucleotide sequence: TGTGCCAGCTCACCTCGACTAGCGGAACAAGAGACCCAGTACTTC.

The chain has TRBV5-1 and TRBJ1-1; a weak D match, TRBD1 (6 bases). This CDR3 is built from 15 residues. The germline CDR1 and CDR2 sequences are SGHRS and YFSETQ. Trimming stripped 4 bases from V and 7 bases from J, with 20 bases between. CDR3 in amino acids: CASSPGQTIKGEAFF. The CDR3 DNA reads as TGCGCCAGCAGCCCGGGACAAACGATAAAGGGTGAAGCTTTCTTT.

This clone was seen a few times. The chain carries TRBV5-6 and TRBJ2-5, with D uncertain. V was pared by 1 base and J by 5 bases, with 6 bases between. The CDR3 loop spans 12 amino acids. Germline CDR1 and CDR2: SGHDT and YYEEEE. CDR3 sequence: CASSLRAETQYF. CDR3 sequence (DNA): TGTGCCAGCAGCTTGAGGGCTGAGACCCAGTACTTC. Full variable domain (missing parts from reference TRBV5-6 and TRBJ2-5): DAGVTQSPTHLIKTRGQQVTLRCSPKSGHDTVSWYQQALGQGPQFIFQYYEEEERQRGNFPDRFSGHQFPNYSSELNVNALLLGDSALYLCASSLRAETQYFGPGTRLLVL.

This clone has a single count. The chain joins TRBV7-9 to TRBJ1-1; D might be TRBD1 (5 bases). Germline-derived CDR1 and CDR2 are SEHNR and FQNEAQ (reference sequence). The ends were cut back, 5 bases at V and 0 bases at J, with 16 bases in the middle. The CDR3 sequence is 16 residues long. DNA of the CDR3: TGTGCCAGCAGCCCACAGGCGGGGTCACTGAACACTGAAGCTTTCTTT. This encodes CASSPQAGSLNTEAFF.

The chain is built from TRBV10-3 and TRBJ2-5; D is unclear. The CDR3 extends over 15 amino acids. Looked up from germline, CDR1 is ENHRY and CDR2 is SYGVKD. With 2 bases removed from V and 4 bases from J, the gap between germline ends came to 14 bases. CDR3 sequence (DNA): TGTGCCATCAGTGAGAGTAAGGTAGTAGGAGAGACCCAGTACTTC. Amino acid sequence: CAISESKVVGETQYF.

The gene calls are TRBV7-6 and TRBJ1-2; 7 bases are a match to TRBD1. This CDR3 spans 17 amino acids. Germline V gene lookup returns CDR1 SGHVS and CDR2 FNYEAQ. V shed 3 bases, J shed 5 bases, and the junction held 15 bases outside the gene matches. CDR3 bases: TGTGCCAGCAGCTTCCCGACAGGGCTGTTCCCCCTATATGGCTACACCTTC. This translates into CASSFPTGLFPLYGYTF. The whole variable domain, remainder taken from reference TRBV7-6 and TRBJ1-2, is GAGVSQSPRYKVTKRGQDVALRCDPISGHVSLYWYRQALGQGPEFLTYFNYEAQQDKSGLPNDRFSAERPEGSISTLTIQRTEQRDSAMYRCASSFPTGLFPLYGYTFGSGTRLTVV.

CDR3: CASSLETGGSEKLFF. As DNA, the CDR3 is TGCGCCAGCAGCTTGGAAACAGGGGGAAGTGAAAAACTGTTTTTT. The chain has TRBV5-1 and TRBJ1-4; 8 nucleotides match TRBD1. With 0 bases clipped from V and 7 bases from J, the junction kept 5 bases outside the gene matches. This CDR3 has 15 amino acids. Germline V gene sequence: CDR1 SGHRS, CDR2 YFSETQ.

The CDR3 here is CASSREVSFTEAFF. In DNA form, the CDR3 reads TGTGCCAGCAGTAGGGAGGTTTCGTTCACTGAAGCTTTCTTT. The chain couples TRBV2 to TRBJ1-1; D is undetermined. Trimming took off 5 bases at V and 4 bases at J, with 14 bases between the two ends. This CDR3 region has 14 residues. Germline-derived CDR1 and CDR2 are SNHLY and FYNNEI.

The rearrangement uses TRBV5-1 and TRBJ2-5; D might be TRBD1 or TRBD2, each matching 5 bases. Trimming cost V 3 bases and J 1 base, with 7 bases left between them. CDR3 length: 13 residues. The germline V gene has CDR1 SGHRS and CDR2 YFSETQ. CDR3 loop: CASSSGTQETQYF. The DNA of the CDR3 is TGCGCCAGCAGCTCCGGGACCCAAGAGACCCAGTACTTC.